What follows are 13 T cell receptor beta chains derived from one specimen sequenced in a study of cytomegalovirus exposure and HLA in healthy donors. The PCR made use of 60 Vbeta and 13 Jbeta primers. Here immunoSEQ multiplex PCR was the method, and the copy in TCRdb shows in-frame clones only, minus some. This table has some 120,000 clones, roughly two thirds appearing once. The specimen was PBMCs. The receptors come from a woman aged 25 to 39 in good health and CMV-seronegative.

The V gene is TRBV6-6, the J gene TRBJ1-1; 7 nucleotides line up with TRBD1. Germline assignment: CDR1 MNHNY and CDR2 SVGAGI (reference sequence). The CDR3 consists of 16 residues. The ends lost 5 bases at V and 6 bases at J; junction bases unmatched: 15. CDR3 in amino acids: CASSRDRVVIVAEAFF. The CDR3 DNA is TGTGCCAGCAGTCGTGACAGGGTGGTTATAGTCGCTGAAGCTTTCTTT.

This clone was picked up one time. This chain uses TRBV29-1 with TRBJ2-7; 8 positions match TRBD1. This CDR3 has 14 residues. CDR1 and CDR2 from the germline V gene are SQVTM and ANQGSEA. The V gene end was trimmed by 5 bases and the J gene end by 5 bases; junction bases not matched to a gene: 11. CDR3 protein: CSVPKQGVNNEQYF. The CDR3 DNA sequence: TGCAGCGTTCCCAAACAGGGGGTAAATAACGAGCAGTACTTC.

This clone was observed a few times. The chain combines TRBV7-2 with TRBJ2-7, with 8 bases aligning to TRBD2. The junction had 3 bases not matched to a gene; V was cut back by 2 bases and J by 3 bases. The CDR3 loop spans 14 amino acids. Germline lookup yields CDR1 SGHTA and CDR2 FQGNSA. The CDR3 DNA reads as TGTGCCAGCAGCTTAACAGCGGGAGTCTACGAGCAGTACTTC. This sequence encodes CASSLTAGVYEQYF.

The chain joins TRBV21-1 to TRBJ2-7; the table's D call, TRBD2, was not checked against the DNA. TRBV21-1 is a listed pseudogene. This CDR3 is 17 amino acids long. CDR3: CASSTHNPGLAAYEQYF. CDR3 nucleotides: TGTGCCAGCAGCACCCACAACCCGGGACTAGCAGCCTACGAGCAGTACTTC.

This sequence joins TRBV7-2 and TRBJ1-1, with 8 bases matching TRBD1. Germline CDR1 is SGHTA and CDR2 is FQGNSA. V lost 4 bases and J lost 1; bases outside the gene matches: 2. The CDR3 is 14 residues long. CDR3 protein: CASSWGQANTEAFF. The CDR3 DNA reads as TGTGCCAGCAGCTGGGGACAGGCGAACACTGAAGCTTTCTTT.

The rearrangement uses TRBV10-3 and TRBJ2-5, with D perhaps TRBD1 (6 bases). The CDR3 is 11 amino acids. Germline CDR1 ENHRY, CDR2 SYGVKD. Trimming cost V 11 bases and J 5 bases, with 12 bases left between them. In nucleotides, the CDR3 is TGTGCCTCCCGGACAGAGGAGACCCAGTACTTC. Its translation: CASRTEETQYF.

The sample holds a few counts of this clone. The V gene is TRBV27, the J gene TRBJ1-4; 8 nucleotides match TRBD1. Germline-derived CDR1 and CDR2 are MNHEY and SMNVEV (reference sequence). The trim removed 4 bases at V and 10 bases at J, leaving 8 bases unmatched. The CDR3 is made up of 14 amino acids. For the CDR3, the DNA is TGTGCCAGCAGTTCCACAGGGGGTGGTGGAAAACTGTTTTTT. It codes for CASSSTGGGGKLFF.

This sequence joins TRBV7-9 and TRBJ2-1; 10 bases agree with TRBD2. Germline CDR1 reads SEHNR; CDR2 reads FQNEAQ (reference sequence). The ends lost 5 bases at V and 3 bases at J; junction bases unmatched: 10. The CDR3 is made up of 17 amino acids. The CDR3 nucleotides are TGTGCCAGCAGCCCCAGACTAGCGGGCGGGGACTACAATGAGCAGTTCTTC. Its protein is CASSPRLAGGDYNEQFF.

This clone was detected a few times. The DNA for the CDR3 is TGTGCCACCAGCAGAGCCCTCTCTGGGGCCAACGTCCTGACTTTC. This gives the protein CATSRALSGANVLTF. V is TRBV15 and J is TRBJ2-6; D unresolved. The V end lost 1 base, the J end lost 0 bases, and 4 bases lay between the germline ends. The CDR3 spans 15 residues. Germline loops: CDR1 LNHNV, CDR2 YYDKDF (reference sequence).

This clone was found a few times. The CDR3 nucleotides read TGTGCCAGCAGAGCGGGAAGGGACACAGATACGCAGTATTTT. It is translated as CASRAGRDTDTQYF. V is TRBV6-4 and J is TRBJ2-3, with 7 bases identical to TRBD2. Per the germline V gene, CDR1 is MRHNA and CDR2 is SNTAGT. V shed 6 bases, J shed 2 bases, and the junction held 5 bases outside the gene matches. This CDR3 is 14 amino acids long.

The CDR3 bases are TGTGCCACCAGCAGAGAACGGGGGACAGGGGTCCTGACTTTC. Protein product: CATSRERGTGVLTF. This chain uses TRBV15 with TRBJ2-6; TRBD1 aligns across 9 bases. After removal of 0 bases from V and 13 bases from J, the junction contained 4 bases not matched to a gene. Germline V gene data show CDR1 as LNHNV and CDR2 as YYDKDF (reference sequence). The CDR3 spans 14 residues.

The chain employs TRBV6-5 and TRBJ2-7, with 14 bases lining up with TRBD2. The germline CDR1 and CDR2 sequences are MNHEY and SVGAGI. With V trimmed by 6 bases and J by 6 bases, 4 bases remained unmatched. The CDR3 has 14 amino acids. CDR3 sequence (DNA): TGTGCCAGCAGGTCGGGACTAGCGGGAGTCGAGCAGTACTTC. It is translated as CASRSGLAGVEQYF.

V usage is TRBV6-6 and J usage is TRBJ2-1, with 9 positions matching TRBD2. J lost 12 bases, V lost 6 bases, and 12 bases had no gene match. This CDR3 comprises 14 residues. In germline, CDR1 is MNHNY, CDR2 SVGAGI (reference sequence). Here the CDR3 DNA reads TGTGCCAGCAGGAGAATAGCGGGAGTGCCAAGGCAGTTCTTC. Protein sequence: CASRRIAGVPRQFF.